These 3 T cell receptor beta chains were sequenced from one sample in a study of blood T cells in healthy people across ages. PCR was performed a second time for roughly 7 to 11 cycles using a sample-barcoded 5' primer and a J-beta primer mix. TCRdb re-analysed the 5' RACE reads in MiXCR, keeping a single row per CDR3 protein. The sample shows about 930,000 distinct CDR3 sequences, 25% to 35% of them seen only once. The same sample was also used in a study of T cells of mothers and their children.

The sample consisted of blood. The receptors were gathered from a middle-aged woman in good health.

In its sample, this clonotype was seen a few times. This CDR3 reads CASSPREVTNEKLFF. The DNA of the CDR3 is TGCGCCAGCAGCCCCCGGGAGGTGACTAATGAAAAACTGTTTTTT. The V call is TRBV5-1, the J call TRBJ1-4; no firm D call. CDR1 and CDR2 from the germline V gene are SGHRS and YFSETQ. CDR3 length: 15 amino acids. Trimming stripped 4 bases from V and 2 bases from J, with 12 bases between.

In this sample, this clonotype turned up many times. The chain recombines TRBV10-3 with TRBJ2-5; D might be TRBD2 (5 bases). There are 13 residues in the CDR3. Trimming left V 3 bases short and J 3 bases short, with 8 bases between. CDR1 and CDR2 from the germline V gene are ENHRY and SYGVKD. The DNA for the CDR3 is TGTGCCATCAGTGAAGTGGGAGAAGAGACCCAGTACTTC. Translated: CAISEVGEETQYF.

About this clonotype itself: A single base separates this from a much larger clone, so it may be a read error. V and J are TRBV7-3 and TRBJ1-2, with TRBD1 identical over 8 bases. The CDR3 spans 18 residues. The V segment lost 5 bases and the J segment 7 bases; nucleotides outside the gene matches: 21. The germline V gene encodes CDR1 SGHTA and CDR2 FQGTGA. As DNA, the CDR3 is TGTGCCAGCAGCATTACGGGGGCTGGGGGGACAGGCGGGTCTGGCTACACCTTC. It yields the protein CASSITGAGGTGGSGYTF.